Included here is one T cell receptor beta chain sequence, with context. Its target is not known. The sample belongs to a study of T cell responses to AZD1222 COVID-19 vaccine. Findings and caveats of the study: It was only a handful of AZD1222 recipients who were seropositive at baseline. Most donors were white British and more were female, and clonal diversity was possibly underestimated. Sampling that yielded the repertoires occurred only after the peak T cell response.

The repertoire was sequenced with immunoSEQ multiplex PCR; TCRdb's copy has only in-frame clones and lacks some. The table includes 86,000 or so clones, roughly nine tenths detected once. The V end lost 3 bases, the J end lost 4 bases, and 15 bases lay between the germline ends. The CDR3 contains 15 residues. Germline V gene lookup returns CDR1 LGHDT and CDR2 YNNKEL (reference sequence). Sequenced material: peripheral blood, taken on day 0 of AZD1222 vaccination. The gene calls are TRBV3-1 (or the pseudogene TRBV3-2) and TRBJ1-1; D perhaps matches TRBD1 (6 bases). This receptor was identified in an adult in good health. The CDR3 DNA follows: TGTGCCAGCAGCCAGAGGGGGTCGGTTGGCACTGAAGCTTTCTTT. Protein sequence: CASSQRGSVGTEAFF.